This TCR beta chain is drawn from a study of memory CD4+ T cells and cytomegalovirus serostatus. About the study: Donors were healthy Belgian adults, 9 CMV seropositive and fewer than 30 seronegative.

The germline CDR1 and CDR2 sequences are GTSNPN and SVGIG (reference sequence). The CDR3 totals 14 residues. V was trimmed by 8 bases and J by 5 bases, leaving 21 bases between them. Single viable CD3+CD4+CD8-CD45RO+ cells were sorted as the memory CD4+ T cells. Serostatus was set by detecting CMV pp150, pp28, p38, p52 IgG. Clones were sequenced by immunoSEQ multiplex PCR, and TCRdb holds only the in-frame ones, with some missing. In the table there are 30,000 to 45,000 clones, about 80% of which are singletons. The rearrangement uses TRBV30 and TRBJ1-1; D is perhaps TRBD1 (6 bases). The sequenced material came from memory CD4+ T cells from blood. The TCR sequence derives from an adult in good health and CMV-seropositive. CDR3 amino acids: CAQNPQGILTEAFF. CDR3 DNA: TGTGCCCAAAACCCCCAGGGGATTCTGACTGAAGCTTTCTTT.